A selection of T cell receptor beta chains follows, all from one sample in a study of patients and donors after allogeneic stem cell transplantation. TCRdb passed the RT-PCR reads through MiXCR, listing each CDR3 protein once. The sample holds roughly 230,000 distinct CDR3 sequences, roughly 13% seen once. The sample comprised blood, either unsorted or a sorted T cell fraction (not recorded which). These receptor sequences come from a human donor who was either an allogeneic HSCT recipient or a stem cell or donor lymphocyte infusion donor (not recorded which). It is not recorded whose cells these are; they may come from a transplant donor. Each CDR3 is given with its conserved first and last residue. Fields, in order: J gene, D gene, clone size, V gene, CDR3 DNA, CDR3 protein. D genes are given only for firm matches. Clone size appears in some rows only: once, few, many, or a class for an expanded clone.

j_gene: TRBJ2-1; d_gene: TRBD2; abundance: few; v_gene: TRBV4-1; CDR3nt: TGCGCCAGCAGCCAAGGGATCCTAACGGGAGGGTACAATGAGCAGTTCTTC; CDR3aa: CASSQGILTGGYNEQFF
j_gene: TRBJ1-4; d_gene: -; abundance: -; v_gene: TRBV5-1; CDR3nt: TGCGCCAGCAGCTTGGTTGGGACGGAGAATGAAAAACTGTTTTTT; CDR3aa: CASSLVGTENEKLFF
j_gene: TRBJ2-5; d_gene: TRBD1; abundance: many; v_gene: TRBV5-6; CDR3nt: TGTGCCAGCAGCTTGGGAGGACAGGGGGTAGGGGCCCAGTACTTC; CDR3aa: CASSLGGQGVGAQYF
j_gene: TRBJ1-6; d_gene: -; abundance: -; v_gene: TRBV19; CDR3nt: TGTGCCAGTACCTACTTAGGGGGGGGAAATTCACCCCTCCACTTT; CDR3aa: CASTYLGGGNSPLHF
j_gene: TRBJ2-4; d_gene: TRBD1; abundance: many; v_gene: TRBV7-9; CDR3nt: TGTGCCAGCAGCCGTTTAGAGACAGGGAACATTCAGTACTTC; CDR3aa: CASSRLETGNIQYF
j_gene: TRBJ2-4; d_gene: TRBD1; abundance: many; v_gene: TRBV20-1; CDR3nt: TGCAGTGCTAGGACAGGGGGAGCCAAAAACATTCAGTACTTC; CDR3aa: CSARTGGAKNIQYF
j_gene: TRBJ1-2; d_gene: -; abundance: many; v_gene: TRBV16; CDR3nt: TGTGCCAGCAGCCGCGCCCAAGGAGGCTACACCTTC; CDR3aa: CASSRAQGGYTF
j_gene: TRBJ2-5; d_gene: -; abundance: -; v_gene: TRBV9; CDR3nt: TGTGCCCCTACCCGCGGTCTGCGGACCCAGTACTTC; CDR3aa: CAPTRGLRTQYF
j_gene: TRBJ1-5; d_gene: TRBD1; abundance: -; v_gene: TRBV20-1; CDR3nt: TGCAGTGCTACCGGGACAGTCTATAGCAATCAGCCCCAGCATTTT; CDR3aa: CSATGTVYSNQPQHF
j_gene: TRBJ2-6; d_gene: TRBD1; abundance: few; v_gene: TRBV3-1; CDR3nt: TGTGCCAGCAGCCAAAGACAGGGGGCCGGGGCCAACGTCCTGACTTTC; CDR3aa: CASSQRQGAGANVLTF
j_gene: TRBJ2-5; d_gene: -; abundance: -; v_gene: TRBV2; CDR3nt: TGTGCCAGCAGTAATGTGGGGCGGAGCGGGACCCAGTACTTC; CDR3aa: CASSNVGRSGTQYF
j_gene: TRBJ1-2; d_gene: TRBD1; abundance: -; v_gene: TRBV4-3; CDR3nt: TGCGCCAGCAGCCAGAGACAGGGTATGAGGTACGGCTACACCTTC; CDR3aa: CASSQRQGMRYGYTF
j_gene: TRBJ2-7; d_gene: -; abundance: few; v_gene: TRBV15; CDR3nt: TGTGCCACCAGCAGAGAAGGGCAGGGACGCTACGAGCAGTACTTC; CDR3aa: CATSREGQGRYEQYF
j_gene: TRBJ2-3; d_gene: -; abundance: -; v_gene: TRBV19; CDR3nt: TGTGCCAGTAGTCTCGGGACTCCTGGCACAGATACGCAGTATTTT; CDR3aa: CASSLGTPGTDTQYF
j_gene: TRBJ1-3; d_gene: -; abundance: -; v_gene: TRBV12-3/TRBV12-4; CDR3nt: TGTGCCAGCAGTTCAACGATTGGAAACACCATATATTTT; CDR3aa: CASSSTIGNTIYF
j_gene: TRBJ1-2; d_gene: -; abundance: -; v_gene: TRBV6-1; CDR3nt: TGTGCCAGCAGTGAAGCGGGCTACACCTTC; CDR3aa: CASSEAGYTF
j_gene: TRBJ2-1; d_gene: -; abundance: many; v_gene: TRBV7-9; CDR3nt: TGTGCCAGCAGCTTTACCTACAATGAGCAGTTCTTC; CDR3aa: CASSFTYNEQFF
j_gene: TRBJ2-3; d_gene: -; abundance: -; v_gene: TRBV12-3/TRBV12-4; CDR3nt: TGTGCCAGCACCCCGCAGGGCCCCACAGATACGCAGTATTTT; CDR3aa: CASTPQGPTDTQYF
j_gene: TRBJ2-6; d_gene: -; abundance: many; v_gene: TRBV20-1; CDR3nt: TGCAGTGCTAGCAACCAGCTTATGGGGCTCGGGGCCAACGTCCTGACTTTC; CDR3aa: CSASNQLMGLGANVLTF
j_gene: TRBJ2-7; d_gene: -; abundance: few; v_gene: TRBV12-3/TRBV12-4; CDR3nt: TGTGCCAGCAGGAGGGGCAAGAACGAGCAGTACTTC; CDR3aa: CASRRGKNEQYF
j_gene: TRBJ2-3; d_gene: -; abundance: few; v_gene: TRBV6-1; CDR3nt: TGTGCCAGCAGCTCCTCCGGCGGAAAGGTGGATACGCAGTATTTT; CDR3aa: CASSSSGGKVDTQYF
j_gene: TRBJ1-5; d_gene: -; abundance: few; v_gene: TRBV7-9; CDR3nt: TGTGCCAGCTTCTTCGGCGGGAATCAGCCCCAGCATTTT; CDR3aa: CASFFGGNQPQHF
j_gene: TRBJ2-7; d_gene: -; abundance: -; v_gene: TRBV7-2; CDR3nt: TGTGCCAGCAGCTTAGCGGCCGCCCGGGGCCTCGAGCAGTACTTC; CDR3aa: CASSLAAARGLEQYF
j_gene: TRBJ1-4; d_gene: TRBD1; abundance: -; v_gene: TRBV5-6; CDR3nt: TGTGCCAGCAGCCCCGGACGGGGACAGGTTAATGAAAAACTGTTTTTT; CDR3aa: CASSPGRGQVNEKLFF
j_gene: TRBJ2-6; d_gene: -; abundance: few; v_gene: TRBV3-1; CDR3nt: TGTGCCAGCAGCCAAGGCGTTTCTGGGGCCAACGTCCTGACTTTC; CDR3aa: CASSQGVSGANVLTF
j_gene: TRBJ2-3; d_gene: TRBD1; abundance: -; v_gene: TRBV20-1; CDR3nt: TGCAGTGCTAGAGGATTCGGGACAGGGTCGACAGATACGCAGTATTTT; CDR3aa: CSARGFGTGSTDTQYF
j_gene: TRBJ1-5; d_gene: -; abundance: many; v_gene: TRBV4-1; CDR3nt: TGCGCCAGCAGCCAAGATAGAGACGTGGTCTGGGGGGCCCAGCATTTT; CDR3aa: CASSQDRDVVWGAQHF
j_gene: TRBJ2-3; d_gene: TRBD2; abundance: -; v_gene: TRBV9; CDR3nt: TGTGCCAGCAGCGTAGCTGGGACTAGCGGGGGGGATACGCAGTATTTT; CDR3aa: CASSVAGTSGGDTQYF
j_gene: TRBJ1-5; d_gene: TRBD1; abundance: -; v_gene: TRBV6-1; CDR3nt: TGTGCCAGCAGGTGGGGACAGGGGACTACTAGGAATCAGCCCCAGCATTTT; CDR3aa: CASRWGQGTTRNQPQHF
j_gene: TRBJ1-3; d_gene: TRBD1; abundance: -; v_gene: TRBV7-8; CDR3nt: TGTGCCAGCAGCTCTTGGACAGGGGGGGACTCTGGAAACACCATATATTTT; CDR3aa: CASSSWTGGDSGNTIYF
j_gene: TRBJ1-4; d_gene: -; abundance: -; v_gene: TRBV7-9; CDR3nt: TGTGCCAGCAGCCGCGTCCAGGGGAACGGTGAAAAACTGTTTTTT; CDR3aa: CASSRVQGNGEKLFF
j_gene: TRBJ1-5; d_gene: -; abundance: many; v_gene: TRBV12-3/TRBV12-4; CDR3nt: TGTGCCAGCACCTCCGGGACGGTCCTTAGCAATCAGCCCCAGCATTTT; CDR3aa: CASTSGTVLSNQPQHF
j_gene: TRBJ2-5; d_gene: -; abundance: -; v_gene: TRBV3-1; CDR3nt: TGTGCCAGCAGCCAAGACGCGACCCCGGTAAAGACCCAGTACTTC; CDR3aa: CASSQDATPVKTQYF
j_gene: TRBJ2-7; d_gene: -; abundance: few; v_gene: TRBV9; CDR3nt: TGTGCCAGCAGCCGAGGGACTTCAAGCTCCTACGAGCAGTACTTC; CDR3aa: CASSRGTSSSYEQYF
j_gene: TRBJ1-5; d_gene: TRBD1; abundance: -; v_gene: TRBV6-1; CDR3nt: TGTGCCAGCAGGGCGCGACAGGGGCCTAATCAGCCCCAGCATTTT; CDR3aa: CASRARQGPNQPQHF
j_gene: TRBJ1-1; d_gene: -; abundance: many; v_gene: TRBV5-1; CDR3nt: TGCGCCAGCAGCTTGGTGGTGAACACTGAAGCTTTCTTT; CDR3aa: CASSLVVNTEAFF
j_gene: TRBJ1-1; d_gene: -; abundance: few; v_gene: TRBV20-1; CDR3nt: TGCAGTGCTAGAGCCAAGGCCAGAGGGGCTTTCTTT; CDR3aa: CSARAKARGAFF
j_gene: TRBJ1-2; d_gene: -; abundance: many; v_gene: TRBV7-2; CDR3nt: TGTGCCAGCAGCTTTTTTCTGACAGGAGAAGGCTACACCTTC; CDR3aa: CASSFFLTGEGYTF
j_gene: TRBJ2-5; d_gene: -; abundance: -; v_gene: TRBV5-1; CDR3nt: TGCGCCAGCAGCTCCCCGAAAGAGACCCAGTACTTC; CDR3aa: CASSSPKETQYF
j_gene: TRBJ1-5; d_gene: -; abundance: few; v_gene: TRBV6-2/TRBV6-3; CDR3nt: TGTGCCAGCAGTTATGTAGGCAGAAGCCTCAATCAGCCCCAGCATTTT; CDR3aa: CASSYVGRSLNQPQHF
j_gene: TRBJ1-5; d_gene: -; abundance: few; v_gene: TRBV20-1; CDR3nt: TGCAGTGCTAGATGGGGGAGTGGGGCCAATCAGCCCCAGCATTTT; CDR3aa: CSARWGSGANQPQHF
j_gene: TRBJ1-1; d_gene: TRBD1; abundance: many; v_gene: TRBV6-1; CDR3nt: TGTGCCAGCAGCTCACCAACCGCGACAGGGGAGAACACTGAAGCTTTCTTT; CDR3aa: CASSSPTATGENTEAFF
j_gene: TRBJ2-5; d_gene: -; abundance: -; v_gene: TRBV11-3; CDR3nt: TGTGCCAGCAGCTCGCAGGTGTCCCAAGAGACCCAGTACTTC; CDR3aa: CASSSQVSQETQYF
j_gene: TRBJ1-3; d_gene: -; abundance: few; v_gene: TRBV12-3/TRBV12-4; CDR3nt: TGTGCCAGCAGTTTAGCGGGGGGGGGCTCTGGAAACACCATATATTTT; CDR3aa: CASSLAGGGSGNTIYF
j_gene: TRBJ1-2; d_gene: TRBD1; abundance: many; v_gene: TRBV12-3/TRBV12-4; CDR3nt: TGTGCCAGCAGTTTACGACAGGGTAGCTATGGCTACACCTTC; CDR3aa: CASSLRQGSYGYTF
j_gene: TRBJ2-5; d_gene: TRBD1; abundance: -; v_gene: TRBV19; CDR3nt: TGTGCCAGTAGTATAGGGAGGACAGGGGGCTTGGAGACCCAGTACTTC; CDR3aa: CASSIGRTGGLETQYF
j_gene: TRBJ2-7; d_gene: TRBD2; abundance: few; v_gene: TRBV19; CDR3nt: TGTGCCAGTAGTCCCGGGACTAGCGGACGTTACGAGCAGTACTTC; CDR3aa: CASSPGTSGRYEQYF
j_gene: TRBJ2-1; d_gene: TRBD2; abundance: few; v_gene: TRBV18; CDR3nt: TGTGCCAGCTCACCCGGGGGGGCAGTATACAATGAGCAGTTCTTC; CDR3aa: CASSPGGAVYNEQFF
j_gene: TRBJ1-1; d_gene: -; abundance: -; v_gene: TRBV18; CDR3nt: TGTGCCAGCTCACCGTCGACTCAGGGGAACACTGAAGCTTTCTTT; CDR3aa: CASSPSTQGNTEAFF
j_gene: TRBJ1-1; d_gene: TRBD1; abundance: many; v_gene: TRBV28; CDR3nt: TGTGCCAGCAGTTTGAGTGGACAGGGGAGGACTGAAGCTTTCTTT; CDR3aa: CASSLSGQGRTEAFF
j_gene: TRBJ2-3; d_gene: TRBD1; abundance: -; v_gene: TRBV14; CDR3nt: TGTGCCAGCAGCCATTGGGACAGGACGACAGATACGCAGTATTTT; CDR3aa: CASSHWDRTTDTQYF
j_gene: TRBJ1-1; d_gene: TRBD1; abundance: many; v_gene: TRBV12-3/TRBV12-4; CDR3nt: TGTGCCAGCAAGGTTGACAGGGGGCGTACTGAAGCTTTCTTT; CDR3aa: CASKVDRGRTEAFF
j_gene: TRBJ2-7; d_gene: -; abundance: -; v_gene: TRBV5-1; CDR3nt: TGCGCCAGCAGCCGGGAAGGGGGGTCCTACGAGCAGTACTTC; CDR3aa: CASSREGGSYEQYF
j_gene: TRBJ2-3; d_gene: TRBD2; abundance: -; v_gene: TRBV6-2/TRBV6-3; CDR3nt: TGTGCCAGCAGTACGGGACTAGCGGGCACAGATACGCAGTATTTT; CDR3aa: CASSTGLAGTDTQYF
j_gene: TRBJ2-7; d_gene: -; abundance: few; v_gene: TRBV5-1; CDR3nt: TGCGCCAGCAGCTTGTGGGGTACAGGCTACTACGAGCAGTACTTC; CDR3aa: CASSLWGTGYYEQYF
j_gene: TRBJ1-5; d_gene: TRBD1; abundance: few; v_gene: TRBV28; CDR3nt: TGTGCCAGCAGCGAGGGACAGGGGGCGCGGAAGCCCCAGCATTTT; CDR3aa: CASSEGQGARKPQHF